This T cell receptor beta chain was sequenced in a study of long-term antiretroviral therapy in people with HIV. Regarding the study as a whole: Pre-ART clonal expansions dominated every time point's repertoire.

Run at survey level, the immunoSEQ assay was version v3.0. Per sample, sequencing targeted 40,000-50,000 T-cell genomes. Method: immunoSEQ multiplex PCR; TCRdb's copy keeps in-frame clones and lacks some. Found here are tens of thousands of clones, approximately 90% of them singletons; the top ten hold around 6%. The content of samples before DNA extraction was about 0.9-11 million cryopreserved PBMC. Trimming left V 1 base short and J 5 bases short, with 17 bases between. This CDR3 is built from 16 residues. The germline CDR1 and CDR2 sequences are SGDLS and YYNGEE. Remarks on this clone: Its antigen is undetermined.

The sample was unsorted PBMCs, taken 0.6 years after starting antiretroviral therapy. This TCR derives from a man in his sixties with HIV. The genes are TRBV9 and TRBJ2-3, with D possibly being TRBD2 (6 bases). DNA for the CDR3: TGTGCCAGCAGCGTAATCACGGGAGAGTGGAGAGATACGCAGTATTTT. This gives the protein CASSVITGEWRDTQYF.